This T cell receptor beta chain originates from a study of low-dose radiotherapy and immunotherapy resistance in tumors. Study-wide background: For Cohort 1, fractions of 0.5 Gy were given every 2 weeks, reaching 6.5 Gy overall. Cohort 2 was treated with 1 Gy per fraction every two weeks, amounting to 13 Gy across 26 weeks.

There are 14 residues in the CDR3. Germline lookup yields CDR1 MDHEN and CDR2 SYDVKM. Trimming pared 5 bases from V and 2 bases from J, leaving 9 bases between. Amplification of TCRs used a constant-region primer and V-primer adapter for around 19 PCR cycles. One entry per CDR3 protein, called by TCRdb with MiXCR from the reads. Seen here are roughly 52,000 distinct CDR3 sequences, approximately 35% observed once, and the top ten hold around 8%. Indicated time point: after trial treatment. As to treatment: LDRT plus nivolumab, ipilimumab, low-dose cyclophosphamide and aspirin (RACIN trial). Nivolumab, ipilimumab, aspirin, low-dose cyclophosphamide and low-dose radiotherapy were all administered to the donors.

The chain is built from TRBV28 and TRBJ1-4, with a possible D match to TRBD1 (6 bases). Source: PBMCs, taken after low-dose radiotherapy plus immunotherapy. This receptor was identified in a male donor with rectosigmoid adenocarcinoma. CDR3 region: CASSKQGTNEKLFF. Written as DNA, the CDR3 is TGTGCCAGCAGTAAGCAGGGGACTAATGAAAAACTGTTTTTT.